The clone carrying this T cell receptor (beta chain) was recorded a few times. The CDR3 is 15 amino acids. J gave up 5 bases and V 4 bases, and 6 bases lay outside the gene matches. Per the germline V gene, CDR1 is LGHDT and CDR2 is YNNKEL (reference sequence). Authors' analysis steps: Reference gene primer amplification yielded estimated nucleated cell counts. Sequencing used immunoSEQ multiplex PCR; TCRdb keeps in-frame clones, though not all of them. The V and J calls and clone size are taken from that table; D and trimming were inferred from the DNA. This table has just over 300,000 clones, over 75% appearing once. The data were taken from a study of blood T cell repertoires in COVID-19. Those who participated ranged in age from roughly 18 to 89 years and resided in approximately 26 US areas. Recovery among Cohort 3 donors was established by two negative PCRs, clearance, or symptom resolution.

The receptor's source is a man aged 25 to 40 who had recovered from COVID-19. The rearrangement links TRBV3-1 (or the pseudogene TRBV3-2) to TRBJ2-1, with 9 bases aligning to TRBD2. Sequencing was carried out using PBMCs or T cells enriched from blood (not recorded which). The CDR3 is CASSPSGELHNEQFF. DNA of the CDR3: TGTGCCAGCAGCCCTAGCGGGGAGCTACACAATGAGCAGTTCTTC.